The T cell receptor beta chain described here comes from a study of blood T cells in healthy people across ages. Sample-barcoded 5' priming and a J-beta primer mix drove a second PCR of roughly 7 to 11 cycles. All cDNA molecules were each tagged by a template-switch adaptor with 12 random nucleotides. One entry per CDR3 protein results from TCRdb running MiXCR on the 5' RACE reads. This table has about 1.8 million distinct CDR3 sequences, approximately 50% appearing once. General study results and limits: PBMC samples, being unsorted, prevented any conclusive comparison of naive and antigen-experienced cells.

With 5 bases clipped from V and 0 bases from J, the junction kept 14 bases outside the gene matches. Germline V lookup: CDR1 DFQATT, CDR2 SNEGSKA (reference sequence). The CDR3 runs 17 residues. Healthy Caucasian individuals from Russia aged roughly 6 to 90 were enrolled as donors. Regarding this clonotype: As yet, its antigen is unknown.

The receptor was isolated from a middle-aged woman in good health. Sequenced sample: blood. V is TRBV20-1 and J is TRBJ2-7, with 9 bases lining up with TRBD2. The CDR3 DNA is TGCAGTGCTCATCCGGGACTTAGCGGGGGATTCTCCTACGAGCAGTACTTC. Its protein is CSAHPGLSGGFSYEQYF.